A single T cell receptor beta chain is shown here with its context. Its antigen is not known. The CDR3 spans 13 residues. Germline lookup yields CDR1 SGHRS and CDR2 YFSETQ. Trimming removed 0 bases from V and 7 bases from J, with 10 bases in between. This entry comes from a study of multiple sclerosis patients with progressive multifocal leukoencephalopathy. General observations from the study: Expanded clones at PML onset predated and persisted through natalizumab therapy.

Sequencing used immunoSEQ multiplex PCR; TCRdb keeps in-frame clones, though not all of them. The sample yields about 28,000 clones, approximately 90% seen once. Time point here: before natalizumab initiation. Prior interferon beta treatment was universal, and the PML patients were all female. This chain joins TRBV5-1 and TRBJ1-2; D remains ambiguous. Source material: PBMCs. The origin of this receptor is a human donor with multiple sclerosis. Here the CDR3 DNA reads TGCGCCAGCAGCTTGGAGTTTACCGGTGGCTACACCTTC. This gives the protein CASSLEFTGGYTF.